One and the same sample provided the 14 T cell receptor beta chains below, sequenced in a study of post-analysis software for immune sequencing data. Libraries were made from TCR beta cDNA, and they carried unique molecular identifiers. TCRdb passed the PCR reads through MiXCR, listing each CDR3 protein once. The sample records about 820,000 distinct CDR3 sequences, about 57% being singletons. Whole-study results and caveats: Higher frequency in patients than in controls was seen for about five TRBV segments, with TRBV5-6, TRBV5-1 and TRBV20-1 among them.

These receptors have no identified antigens. The sequenced material came from blood. These receptors all stem from a girl aged 5 to 17 with multiple sclerosis.

The gene calls are TRBV7-9 and TRBJ2-5, with unresolved D. Germline assignment: CDR1 SEHNR and CDR2 FQNEAQ (reference sequence). Trimming removed 8 bases at V and 1 base at J, with 14 bases between. CDR3 length: 14 residues. CDR3 sequence: CASSDPGIQETQYF. The CDR3 DNA reads TGTGCCAGCTCCGATCCTGGAATCCAAGAGACCCAGTACTTC.

The table lists this clonotype with a few counts. The J gene is TRBJ1-5, the V gene TRBV4-2, with 8 bases aligning to TRBD1. Germline CDR1 is LGHNA and CDR2 is YNFKEQ. The CDR3 loop spans 18 amino acids. With 3 bases clipped from V and 0 bases from J, the junction kept 10 bases outside the gene matches. The chain's CDR3 is CASSHEGHRGDSNQPQHF. In DNA, the CDR3 is TGTGCCAGCAGCCATGAGGGACACAGGGGGGATAGCAATCAGCCCCAGCATTTT.

This clonotype was detected only a few times. The V gene is TRBV12-3 or TRBV12-4, the J gene TRBJ2-5, with TRBD2 identical over 8 bases. The CDR3 runs 17 residues. The J segment lost 5 bases and the V segment lost 3 bases, leaving 14 bases of the junction unmatched. In DNA, the CDR3 is TGTGCCAGCAGTTTGTCCGTGCGGGGGGCTAACCGGGAGACCCAGTACTTC. It is translated as CASSLSVRGANRETQYF.

As to this clonotype: Germline and junction disagree at one end, which may indicate a read error. The chain combines TRBV4-2 with TRBJ2-1; D may be TRBD1 (5 bases). The CDR3 spans 13 residues. The germline CDR1 and CDR2 sequences are LGHNA and YNFKEQ. CDR3 protein: CACSQSDSNEQFF. The CDR3 DNA sequence: TGTGCCTGCAGCCAATCCGACAGCAATGAGCAGTTCTTC.

CDR3 DNA: TGCGCCAGCAGCCTGACTAGCGGGAGCGTGAGGGTCACAGATACGCAGTATTTT. Translation gives CASSLTSGSVRVTDTQYF. The rearrangement uses TRBV5-1 and TRBJ2-3; 12 nucleotides agree with TRBD2. CDR1 and CDR2 from the germline V gene are SGHRS and YFSETQ. This CDR3 is built from 18 residues. The junction had 11 bases not matched to a gene; V was cut back by 4 bases and J by 2 bases.

This clonotype has more than one count but fewer than ten. V and J are TRBV20-1 and TRBJ2-3; D is uncertain. Deletions cut 1 base from V and 5 bases from J, with 19 bases between. CDR1 is DFQATT, CDR2 SNEGSKA, per germline (reference sequence). The length of the CDR3 is 16 residues. CDR3: CSARVGNNHQIDTQYF. CDR3 coding DNA: TGCAGTGCTAGAGTGGGGAACAACCACCAAATAGATACGCAGTATTTT.

CDR3 sequence reads: CASSLVALGSYNEQFF. In DNA, the CDR3 is TGCGCCAGCAGCTTGGTAGCCTTGGGGTCCTACAATGAGCAGTTCTTC. This chain joins TRBV5-1 and TRBJ2-1; no definite D call. Germline values: CDR1 SGHRS, CDR2 YFSETQ. V was shortened by 0 bases and J by 1 base, with 11 bases between the two germline ends. The CDR3 contains 16 residues.

The chain is built from TRBV4-1 and TRBJ1-2, with TRBD1 matching 11 bases. The CDR3 has 16 amino acids. The V and J ends lost 1 base and 5 bases, in that order; junction bases with no gene match: 6. Germline loops: CDR1 MGHRA, CDR2 YSYEKL. The chain's CDR3 is CASSQGGQGGIYGYTF. For the CDR3, the DNA is TGCGCCAGCAGCCAAGGGGGACAGGGGGGCATTTATGGCTACACCTTC.

A few counts support this clonotype. The V and J genes are TRBV15 and TRBJ2-1; a possible D gene is TRBD2 (5 bases). The germline V and J ends were trimmed by 8 bases and 0 bases, with 8 bases remaining between them. Per the germline V gene, CDR1 is LNHNV and CDR2 is YYDKDF (reference sequence). The CDR3 runs to 13 residues. The DNA for the CDR3 is TGTGCCACCCCTGGGAGCTCCTACAATGAGCAGTTCTTC. It codes for CATPGSSYNEQFF.

The chain recombines TRBV12-5 with TRBJ2-7, with 7 positions matching TRBD1. V shed 0 bases and J 0 bases; nucleotides not matched to a gene: 8. The germline V gene encodes CDR1 LGHNT and CDR2 FRNRAP. There are 17 residues in the CDR3. The CDR3 region has the DNA TGTGCTAGTGGTTTGGTACCCGGGACAGCATTCTCCTACGAGCAGTACTTC. Amino acid sequence: CASGLVPGTAFSYEQYF.

V and J are TRBV12-3 or TRBV12-4 and TRBJ2-7; TRBD2 aligns across 13 bases. This CDR3 region has 17 residues. V lost 2 bases to trimming and J lost 3 bases; unmatched junction nucleotides: 7. This chain's CDR3 is CASSLSPLAGGLYEQYF. The CDR3 DNA sequence: TGTGCCAGCAGTTTAAGCCCACTAGCGGGGGGGCTCTACGAGCAGTACTTC.

The J gene is TRBJ2-7, the V gene TRBV6-1; 7 bases are shared with TRBD1. V lost 6 bases and J lost 3; bases outside the gene matches: 8. The CDR3 has 14 residues. CDR1 is MNHNS, CDR2 SASEGT, per germline. DNA of the CDR3: TGTGCCAGCAGAGCCGGGACAGCCGGCTACGAGCAGTACTTC. Amino acids: CASRAGTAGYEQYF.

In regard to this clonotype: One end of the junction is discordant with germline, which a read error may explain. The chain joins TRBV20-1 to TRBJ2-6, with TRBD1 matching 7 bases. In germline, CDR1 is DFQATT, CDR2 SNEGSKA (reference sequence). The CDR3 contains 17 residues. This CDR3 is CSARDRTGGSGADVPTF. The CDR3 DNA is TGCAGTGCTAGAGATCGGACAGGAGGATCTGGGGCCGACGTCCCGACTTTC.

Only a few counts were recorded for this clonotype. J is TRBJ1-1 and V is TRBV30; maybe TRBD1 (5 bases). V was clipped by 0 bases and J by 1 base, with 12 bases between them. Germline CDR1 is GTSNPN and CDR2 is SVGIG (reference sequence). The CDR3 runs 15 residues. This chain's CDR3 is CAWSVLRQRNTEAFF. The CDR3 bases are TGTGCCTGGAGTGTACTGAGACAGCGGAACACTGAAGCTTTCTTT.